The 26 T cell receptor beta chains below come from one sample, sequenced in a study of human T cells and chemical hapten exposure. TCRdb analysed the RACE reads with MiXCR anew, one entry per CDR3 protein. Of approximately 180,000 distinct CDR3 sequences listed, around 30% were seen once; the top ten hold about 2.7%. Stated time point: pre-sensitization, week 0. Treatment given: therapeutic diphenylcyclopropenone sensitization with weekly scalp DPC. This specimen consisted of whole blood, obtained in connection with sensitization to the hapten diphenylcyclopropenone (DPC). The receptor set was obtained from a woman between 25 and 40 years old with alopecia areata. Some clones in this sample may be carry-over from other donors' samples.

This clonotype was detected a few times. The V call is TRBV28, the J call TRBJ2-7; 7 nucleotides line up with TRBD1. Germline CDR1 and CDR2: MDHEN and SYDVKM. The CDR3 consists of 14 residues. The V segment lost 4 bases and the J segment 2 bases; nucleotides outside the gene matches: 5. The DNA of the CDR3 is TGTGCCAGCAGTTGGGGGACAGCAACCTACGAGCAGTACTTC. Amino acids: CASSWGTATYEQYF. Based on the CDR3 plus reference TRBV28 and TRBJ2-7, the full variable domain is DVKVTQSSRYLVKRTGEKVFLECVQDMDHENMFWYRQDPGLGLRLIYFSYDVKMKEKGDIPEGYSVSREKKERFSLILESASTNQTSMYLCASSWGTATYEQYFGPGTRLTVT.

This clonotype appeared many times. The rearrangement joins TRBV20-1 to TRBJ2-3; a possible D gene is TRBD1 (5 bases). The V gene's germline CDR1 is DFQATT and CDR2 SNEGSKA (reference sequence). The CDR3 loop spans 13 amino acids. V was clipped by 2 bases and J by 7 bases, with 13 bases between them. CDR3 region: CSARNRSRNTQYF. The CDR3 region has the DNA TGCAGTGCTAGAAACAGGAGTAGAAATACGCAGTATTTT.

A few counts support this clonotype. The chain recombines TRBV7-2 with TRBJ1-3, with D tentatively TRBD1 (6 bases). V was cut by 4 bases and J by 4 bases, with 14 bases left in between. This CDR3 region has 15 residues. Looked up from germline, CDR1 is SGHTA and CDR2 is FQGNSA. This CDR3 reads CASSSPPGTGNTIYF. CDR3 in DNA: TGTGCCAGCAGCTCCCCCCCCGGGACAGGAAACACCATATATTTT.

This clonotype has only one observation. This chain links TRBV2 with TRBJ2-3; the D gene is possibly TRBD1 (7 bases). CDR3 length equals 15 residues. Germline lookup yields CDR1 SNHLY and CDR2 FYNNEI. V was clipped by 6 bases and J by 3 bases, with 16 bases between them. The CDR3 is CASRGGSGATDTQYF. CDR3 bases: TGTGCCAGCAGAGGGGGCTCGGGGGCGACAGATACGCAGTATTTT.

The CDR3 reads CASSLARDTIYEQYF. As DNA, the CDR3 is TGTGCCAGCAGCTTAGCTCGGGACACAATCTACGAGCAGTACTTC. The rearrangement uses TRBV11-2 and TRBJ2-7, with D possibly being TRBD1 (6 bases). The CDR3 spans 15 residues. Between the trimmed V and J ends, which lost 1 base and 3 bases, there was a span of 13 bases. CDR1 is SGHAT and CDR2 is FQNNGV in the germline V gene. The complete variable domain, with remaining parts taken from reference TRBV11-2 and TRBJ2-7, reads EAGVAQSPRYKIIEKRQSVAFWCNPISGHATLYWYQQILGQGPKLLIQFQNNGVVDDSQLPKDRFSAERLKGVDSTLKIQPAKLEDSAVYLCASSLARDTIYEQYFGPGTRLTVT.

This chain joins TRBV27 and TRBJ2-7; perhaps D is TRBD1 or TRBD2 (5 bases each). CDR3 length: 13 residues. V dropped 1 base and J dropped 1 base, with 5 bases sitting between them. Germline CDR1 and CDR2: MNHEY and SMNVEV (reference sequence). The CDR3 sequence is CASSLWGSYEQYF. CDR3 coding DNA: TGTGCCAGCAGTTTATGGGGGTCCTACGAGCAGTACTTC.

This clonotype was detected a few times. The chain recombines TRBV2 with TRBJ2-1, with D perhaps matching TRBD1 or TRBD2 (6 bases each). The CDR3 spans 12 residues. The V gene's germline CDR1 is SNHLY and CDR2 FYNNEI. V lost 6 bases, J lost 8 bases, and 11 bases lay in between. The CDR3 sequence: CASSPGEDEQFF. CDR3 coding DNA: TGTGCCAGCAGCCCAGGGGAGGATGAGCAGTTCTTC.

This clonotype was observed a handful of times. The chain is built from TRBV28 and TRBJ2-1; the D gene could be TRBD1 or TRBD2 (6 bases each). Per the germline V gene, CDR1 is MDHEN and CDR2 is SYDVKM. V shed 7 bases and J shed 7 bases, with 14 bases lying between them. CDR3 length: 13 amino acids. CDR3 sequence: CASTRGPKNEQFF. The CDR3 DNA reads TGTGCCAGCACCCGGGGGCCGAAAAATGAGCAGTTCTTC. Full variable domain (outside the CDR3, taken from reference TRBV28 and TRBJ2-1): DVKVTQSSRYLVKRTGEKVFLECVQDMDHENMFWYRQDPGLGLRLIYFSYDVKMKEKGDIPEGYSVSREKKERFSLILESASTNQTSMYLCASTRGPKNEQFFGPGTRLTVL.

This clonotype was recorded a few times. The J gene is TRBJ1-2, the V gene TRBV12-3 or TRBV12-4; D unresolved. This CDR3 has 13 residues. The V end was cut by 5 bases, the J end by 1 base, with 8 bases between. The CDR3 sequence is CASSTSVNYGYTF. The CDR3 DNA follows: TGTGCCAGCAGTACAAGCGTTAACTATGGCTACACCTTC.

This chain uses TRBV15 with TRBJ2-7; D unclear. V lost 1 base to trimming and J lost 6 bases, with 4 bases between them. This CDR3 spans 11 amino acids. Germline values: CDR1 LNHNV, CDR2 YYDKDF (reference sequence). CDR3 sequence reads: CATSRVFEQYF. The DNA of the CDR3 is TGTGCCACCAGCAGAGTTTTCGAGCAGTACTTC.

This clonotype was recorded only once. CDR3 protein: CASSRRQGGWGNQPQHF. The CDR3 DNA is TGTGCCAGCAGTCGAAGGCAGGGAGGTTGGGGCAATCAGCCCCAGCATTTT. The chain employs TRBV28 and TRBJ1-5; the D gene is possibly TRBD1 (5 bases). V lost 5 bases to trimming and J lost 2 bases, with 19 bases between them. The CDR3 consists of 17 residues. The germline V gene has CDR1 MDHEN and CDR2 SYDVKM.

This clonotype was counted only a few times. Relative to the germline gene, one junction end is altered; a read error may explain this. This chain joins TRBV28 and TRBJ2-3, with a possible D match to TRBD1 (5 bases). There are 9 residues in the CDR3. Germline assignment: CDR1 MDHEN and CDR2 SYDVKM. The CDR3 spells CASSNGHPF. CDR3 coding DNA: TGTGCCAGCTCGAACGGACACCCCTTT.

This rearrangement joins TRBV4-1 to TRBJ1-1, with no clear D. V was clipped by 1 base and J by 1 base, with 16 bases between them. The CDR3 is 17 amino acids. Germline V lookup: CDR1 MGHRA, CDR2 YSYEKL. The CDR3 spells CASSQVPSRSRNTEAFF. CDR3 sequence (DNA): TGCGCCAGCAGCCAAGTTCCTTCTAGGAGTCGGAACACTGAAGCTTTCTTT.

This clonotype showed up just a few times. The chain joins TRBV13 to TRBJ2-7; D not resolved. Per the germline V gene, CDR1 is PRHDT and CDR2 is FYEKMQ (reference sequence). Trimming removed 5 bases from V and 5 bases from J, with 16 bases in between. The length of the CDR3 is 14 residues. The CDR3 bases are TGTGCCAGCAGCACCCGAGGATTTCTCCACGAGCAGTACTTC. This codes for CASSTRGFLHEQYF.

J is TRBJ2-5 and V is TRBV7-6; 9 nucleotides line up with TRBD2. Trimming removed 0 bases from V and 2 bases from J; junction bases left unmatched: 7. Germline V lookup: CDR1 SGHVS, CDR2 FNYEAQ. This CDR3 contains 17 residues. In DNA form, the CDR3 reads TGTGCCAGCAGCTTAGCGTTGCGGGGGGGCCGGCAAGAGACCCAGTACTTC. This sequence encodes CASSLALRGGRQETQYF.

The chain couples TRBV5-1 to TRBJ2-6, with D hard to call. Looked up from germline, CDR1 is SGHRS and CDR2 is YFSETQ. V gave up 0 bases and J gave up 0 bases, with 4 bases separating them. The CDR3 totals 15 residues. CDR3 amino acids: CASSLALSGANVLTF. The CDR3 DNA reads TGCGCCAGCAGCTTGGCGCTCTCTGGGGCCAACGTCCTGACTTTC.

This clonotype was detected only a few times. The CDR3 nucleotides are TGTGCCAGCAGTTTTCGGACAGAGACCTACGAGCAGTACTTC. This gives the protein CASSFRTETYEQYF. This chain uses TRBV28 with TRBJ2-7; perhaps TRBD1 as D (6 bases). With 3 bases removed from V and 2 bases from J, the gap between germline ends came to 11 bases. This CDR3 is built from 14 residues. Germline CDR1 and CDR2: MDHEN and SYDVKM.

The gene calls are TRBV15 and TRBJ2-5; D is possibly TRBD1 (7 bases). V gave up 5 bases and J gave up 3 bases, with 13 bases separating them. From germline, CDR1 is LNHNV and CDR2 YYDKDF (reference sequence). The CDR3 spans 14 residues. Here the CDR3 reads CATSGQGGKETQYF. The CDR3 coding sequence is TGTGCCACCAGCGGGCAGGGGGGTAAAGAGACCCAGTACTTC.

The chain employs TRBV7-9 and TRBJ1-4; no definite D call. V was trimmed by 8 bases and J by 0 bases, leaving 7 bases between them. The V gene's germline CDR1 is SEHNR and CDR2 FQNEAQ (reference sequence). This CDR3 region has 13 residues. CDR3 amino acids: CASRRATNEKLFF. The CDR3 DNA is TGTGCCAGCCGAAGGGCAACTAATGAAAAACTGTTTTTT.

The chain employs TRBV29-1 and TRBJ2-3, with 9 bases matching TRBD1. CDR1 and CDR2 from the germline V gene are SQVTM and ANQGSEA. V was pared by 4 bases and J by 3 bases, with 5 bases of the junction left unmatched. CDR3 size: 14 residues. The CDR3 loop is CSVASGQGTDTQYF. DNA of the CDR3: TGCAGCGTTGCTTCGGGACAGGGTACAGATACGCAGTATTTT.

The CDR3 is CASSPPQGSETQYF. The CDR3 DNA follows: TGTGCCAGCTCACCACCGCAGGGCTCGGAGACCCAGTACTTC. V is TRBV18 and J is TRBJ2-5; the D gene is possibly TRBD1 (5 bases). The CDR3 totals 14 residues. The V end was cut by 0 bases, the J end by 5 bases, with 10 bases between. The germline V gene encodes CDR1 KGHSH and CDR2 LQKENI. Looking up the rest from reference TRBV18 and TRBJ2-5 gives the full variable domain: NAGVMQNPRHLVRRRGQEARLRCSPMKGHSHVYWYRQLPEEGLKFMVYLQKENIIDESGMPKERFSAEFPKEGPSILRIQQVVRGDSAAYFCASSPPQGSETQYFGPGTRLLVL.

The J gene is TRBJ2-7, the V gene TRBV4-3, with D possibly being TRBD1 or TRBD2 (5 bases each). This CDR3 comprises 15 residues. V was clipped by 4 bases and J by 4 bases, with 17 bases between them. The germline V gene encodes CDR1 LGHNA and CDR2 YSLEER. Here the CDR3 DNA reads TGCGCCAGCAGCCGGTCCGGGACCGGCGGGTACGAGCAGTACTTC. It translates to CASSRSGTGGYEQYF.

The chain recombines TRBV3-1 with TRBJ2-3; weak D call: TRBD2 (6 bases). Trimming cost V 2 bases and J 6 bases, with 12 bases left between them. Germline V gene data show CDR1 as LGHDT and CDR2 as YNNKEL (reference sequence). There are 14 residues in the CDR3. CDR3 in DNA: TGTGCCAGCAGCCAACGACTAGATTCGGATACGCAGTATTTT. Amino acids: CASSQRLDSDTQYF.

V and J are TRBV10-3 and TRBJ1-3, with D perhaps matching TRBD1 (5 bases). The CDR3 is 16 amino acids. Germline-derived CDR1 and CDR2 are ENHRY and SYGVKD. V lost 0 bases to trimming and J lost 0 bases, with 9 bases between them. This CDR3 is CAISESRGFSGNTIYF. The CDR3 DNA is TGTGCCATCAGTGAGTCCCGGGGGTTCTCTGGAAACACCATATATTTT.

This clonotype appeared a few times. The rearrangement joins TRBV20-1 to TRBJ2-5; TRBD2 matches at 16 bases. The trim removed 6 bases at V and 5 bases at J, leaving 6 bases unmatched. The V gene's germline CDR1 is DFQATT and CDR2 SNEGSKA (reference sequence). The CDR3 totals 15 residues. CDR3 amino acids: CSAGTSGGAGETQYF. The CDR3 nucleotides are TGCAGTGCGGGGACTAGCGGGGGGGCCGGGGAGACCCAGTACTTC.

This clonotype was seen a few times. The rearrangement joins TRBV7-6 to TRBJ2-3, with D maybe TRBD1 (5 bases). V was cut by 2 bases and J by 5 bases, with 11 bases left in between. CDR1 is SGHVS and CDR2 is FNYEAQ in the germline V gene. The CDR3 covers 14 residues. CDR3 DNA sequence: TGTGCCAGCAGCTTAACAGGTTCCGGAGATACGCAGTATTTT. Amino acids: CASSLTGSGDTQYF.